This record looks at one T cell receptor beta chain sequence and its context. Its antigen remains unknown. This entry is derived from a study of T-cell memory formation after mild COVID-19. Findings and limits, study-wide: Later expanders leaned CD4+, whereas clones that contracted between day 15 and 85 were balanced CD4/CD8.

TCRdb re-analysed the 5' RACE reads in MiXCR, keeping a single row per CDR3 protein. This sample has about 430,000 distinct CDR3 sequences, with 18% found just once. The sequence was collected from a man younger than 35 who had mild COVID-19 (a few samples of this study predate the infection). Cell type and time point are not known. Source material: PBMCs or a T cell subset sorted from them (not recorded which).

The CDR3 nucleotides are TGCGCCAGCAGCCAACAGGGGGCGGGGGAGCAGTACTTC. Amino acids: CASSQQGAGEQYF. The chain has TRBV4-3 and TRBJ2-7, with TRBD1 matching 8 bases. V lost 2 bases, J lost 7 bases, and 4 bases stayed unmatched. The CDR3 length is 13 residues. CDR1 LGHNA and CDR2 YSLEER come from the germline V gene.